These 22 T cell receptor beta chains were sequenced from one sample in a study of T cells in Graves' hyperthyroidism and ophthalmopathy. The TCR beta CDR3 regions underwent amplification using RNA transcripts as the source. Using the HTBI primer set, a first-round RT-PCR was run on the TCR CDR3. TCRdb redid the calling of the multiplex PCR reads with MiXCR, one entry per CDR3 protein. The data contain approximately 500,000 distinct CDR3 sequences, approximately 44% of them singletons. The sample taken for sequencing was peripheral blood or thyroid tissue (not recorded which). The origin of the receptors is a young woman with Graves' hyperthyroidism.

The V call is TRBV3-1, the J call TRBJ2-1, with unresolved D. The CDR3 extends over 15 amino acids. Germline CDR1 LGHDT, CDR2 YNNKEL (reference sequence). V was shortened by 1 base and J by 2 bases, with 9 bases between the two germline ends. The CDR3 sequence is CASSQGALTYNEQFF. The CDR3 DNA reads TGTGCCAGCAGCCAAGGTGCGTTAACCTACAATGAGCAGTTCTTC.

This clonotype was counted at least ten times. The V gene is TRBV4-2, the J gene TRBJ2-7, with a weak D call TRBD1 (5 bases). V shed 4 bases and J shed 0 bases, with 7 bases lying between them. The CDR3 contains 13 residues. Germline V gives CDR1 LGHNA, CDR2 YNFKEQ. CDR3 loop: CASSPTDSYEQYF. The CDR3 nucleotides read TGTGCCAGCAGCCCGACAGACTCCTACGAGCAGTACTTC.

The chain uses TRBV7-3 and TRBJ2-7, with D unresolved. The V end was cut by 4 bases, the J end by 7 bases, with 5 bases between. CDR1 is SGHTA, CDR2 FQGTGA, per germline. CDR3 length: 10 residues. CDR3 region: CASSSQEQYF. For the CDR3, the DNA is TGTGCCAGCAGCTCTCAAGAGCAGTACTTC.

This clonotype was counted between two and nine times. The rearrangement joins TRBV2 to TRBJ2-3, with 15 positions matching TRBD2. After removal of 6 bases from V and 11 bases from J, the junction contained 9 bases not matched to a gene. This CDR3 comprises 15 residues. Germline V gene lookup returns CDR1 SNHLY and CDR2 FYNNEI. The CDR3 DNA sequence: TGTGCCAGCAGAAGGACTAGCGGGAGGGAGATAAGGCAGTATTTT. Translated: CASRRTSGREIRQYF.

The V gene is TRBV29-1, the J gene TRBJ2-1; D possibly corresponds to TRBD2 (6 bases). Trimming shortened V by 3 bases and J by 7 bases, and 10 bases separated the two germline ends. This CDR3 has 12 residues. Looked up from germline, CDR1 is SQVTM and CDR2 is ANQGSEA. In DNA form, the CDR3 reads TGCAGCGTTGAGGTGGGAGGAAATGAGCAGTTCTTC. It is translated as CSVEVGGNEQFF.

Comment on this clonotype: This sequence may be a read error, since a much larger clone differs from it by one base. The chain has TRBV5-1 and TRBJ2-5; 8 bases map to TRBD1. The CDR3 consists of 17 residues. In germline, CDR1 is SGHRS, CDR2 YFSETQ. The chain's CDR3 is CASSPEPGQGYQETRYF. CDR3 DNA: TGTGCCAGCAGCCCAGAACCCGGACAGGGATACCAAGAGACCCGGTACTTC. The full variable domain, in which reference TRBV5-1 and TRBJ2-5 provide the parts outside the CDR3, is KAGVTQTPRYLIKTRGQQVTLSCSPISGHRSVSWYQQTPGQGLQFLFEYFSETQRNKGNFPGRFSGRQFSNSRSEMNVSTLELGDSALYLCASSPEPGQGYQETRYFGPGTRLLVL.

This clonotype has at least ten counts. V is TRBV7-9 and J is TRBJ1-1; D is unresolved. Germline V CDR1 and CDR2: SEHNR, FQNEAQ (reference sequence). This CDR3 contains 15 residues. Trimming cost V 2 bases and J 0 bases, with 10 bases left between them. The CDR3 here is CASSLLTRVNTEAFF. In nucleotides, the CDR3 is TGTGCCAGCAGCTTATTGACACGAGTGAACACTGAAGCTTTCTTT.

The rearrangement joins TRBV30 to TRBJ1-5; unclear D gene. The germline V and J ends were trimmed by 3 bases and 3 bases, with 9 bases remaining between them. There are 13 residues in the CDR3. CDR1 is GTSNPN and CDR2 is SVGIG in the germline V gene (reference sequence). CDR3 nucleotides: TGTGCCTGGAGCCCCGGCATCAATCAGCCCCAGCATTTT. Translating gives CAWSPGINQPQHF.

V gene TRBV7-3 combines with J gene TRBJ2-7, with 7 positions matching TRBD2. The trim removed 6 bases at V and 6 bases at J, leaving 17 bases unmatched. CDR3 length: 16 residues. Germline V CDR1 and CDR2: SGHTA, FQGTGA. The CDR3 protein is CASSPSAGPRTCEQYF. The DNA for the CDR3 is TGTGCCAGCAGTCCTTCAGCGGGACCGCGAACCTGCGAGCAGTACTTC.

The table lists this clonotype with a few counts. J is TRBJ2-7 and V is TRBV6-6; D is uncertain. Germline values: CDR1 MNHNY, CDR2 SVGAGI (reference sequence). This CDR3 comprises 14 residues. The V end lost 8 bases, the J end lost 3 bases, and 17 bases lay between the germline ends. The CDR3 here is CASRHTGTVYEQYF. The CDR3, as DNA: TGTGCCAGCCGCCACACCGGCACGGTCTACGAGCAGTACTTC.

This clonotype was seen many times. CDR3 sequence: CASSQGQGYNSPLHF. CDR3 nucleotides: TGTGCCAGCAGCCAGGGACAGGGCTATAATTCACCCCTCCACTTT. The gene calls are TRBV7-2 and TRBJ1-6; 9 nucleotides line up with TRBD1. CDR3 length equals 15 residues. Germline CDR1 and CDR2: SGHTA and FQGNSA. J lost 3 bases, V lost 5 bases, and 2 bases had no gene match.

This clonotype has a handful of counts. This chain connects TRBV4-3 to TRBJ1-3, with no clear D. Looked up from germline, CDR1 is LGHNA and CDR2 is YSLEER. Trimming took off 0 bases at V and 4 bases at J, with 4 bases between the two ends. The CDR3 covers 13 residues. The CDR3 region has the DNA TGCGCCAGCAGCCAAGAGAGGGGAAACACCATATATTTT. Protein product: CASSQERGNTIYF.

This clonotype was found many times. This chain joins TRBV19 and TRBJ1-5; no definite D call. From germline, CDR1 is LNHDA and CDR2 SQIVND (reference sequence). The CDR3 extends over 12 amino acids. Trimming removed 11 bases from V and 7 bases from J, with 15 bases in between. The CDR3 DNA reads as TGTGCCGCCGCAGGACGCCTACAGCCCCAGCATTTT. Encoded protein: CAAAGRLQPQHF.

The V call is TRBV12-3 or TRBV12-4, the J call TRBJ2-3; D is uncertain. Trimming cost V 5 bases and J 0 bases, with 9 bases left between them. This CDR3 has 14 residues. This chain's CDR3 is CASSEVASTDTQYF. The CDR3 nucleotides read TGTGCCAGCAGTGAAGTGGCTAGCACAGATACGCAGTATTTT.

The CDR3 nucleotides read TGTGCCAGCAGCCGGGGTCAGGGGGGACACTTCTACGAGCAGTACTTC. It specifies CASSRGQGGHFYEQYF. This chain uses TRBV4-2 with TRBJ2-7; D is possibly TRBD1 (7 bases). The CDR3 is 16 amino acids. Germline V lookup: CDR1 LGHNA, CDR2 YNFKEQ. Trimming took 4 bases from V and 3 from J, leaving 19 bases between them.

The J gene is TRBJ1-2, the V gene TRBV10-3; D unresolved. V was shortened by 3 bases and J by 2 bases, with 10 bases between the two germline ends. This CDR3 contains 14 residues. From germline, CDR1 is ENHRY and CDR2 SYGVKD. The CDR3 here is CAISDQTANYGYTF. The CDR3 nucleotides are TGTGCCATCAGTGACCAGACCGCGAACTATGGCTACACCTTC.

This chain joins TRBV7-8 and TRBJ2-7, with D possibly TRBD2 on 6 matching bases. Trimming cost V 5 bases and J 7 bases, with 15 bases left between them. The CDR3 spans 13 residues. In germline, CDR1 is SGHVS, CDR2 FQNEAQ. CDR3 DNA: TGTGCCAGCAGCCCAGGGACTTACAATGAGCAGTACTTC. It is translated as CASSPGTYNEQYF. Filled out from reference TRBV7-8 and TRBJ2-7, the complete variable domain reads GAGVSQSPRYKVAKRGQDVALRCDPISGHVSLFWYQQALGQGPEFLTYFQNEAQLDKSGLPSDRFFAERPEGSVSTLKIQRTQQEDSAVYLCASSPGTYNEQYFGPGTRLTVT.

This clonotype was observed once. Being one base from a much bigger clone, this may be a read error. This chain's CDR3 is CASRSTGPCEQYF. The CDR3 DNA follows: TGTGCCAGCAGATCGACAGGGCCCTGCGAGCAGTACTTC. This chain connects TRBV6-1 to TRBJ2-7; TRBD1 matches 7 bases. Germline V gene data show CDR1 as MNHNS and CDR2 as SASEGT. The CDR3 has 13 amino acids. The V gene end was trimmed by 6 bases and the J gene end by 6 bases; junction bases not matched to a gene: 8.

Ten or more counts support this clonotype. The chain combines TRBV19 with TRBJ1-5, with 8 bases that match TRBD1. The CDR3 is made up of 14 amino acids. After removal of 6 bases from V and 2 bases from J, the junction contained 3 bases not matched to a gene. The germline CDR1 and CDR2 sequences are LNHDA and SQIVND (reference sequence). CDR3 DNA: TGTGCCAGTAGCCCACAGGGGGGCAATCAGCCCCAGCATTTT. Its translation is CASSPQGGNQPQHF.

This clonotype was picked up many times. The rearrangement uses TRBV18 and TRBJ2-7; D is unresolved. Germline lookup yields CDR1 KGHSH and CDR2 LQKENI. The CDR3 sequence is 14 residues long. V was clipped by 3 bases and J by 5 bases, with 14 bases between them. The CDR3 nucleotides read TGTGCCAGCTCACCCTTCCGCGCCGACCACGAGCAGTACTTC. It translates to CASSPFRADHEQYF.

This chain connects TRBV29-1 to TRBJ1-2; D not certain. The CDR3 consists of 12 residues. From germline, CDR1 is SQVTM and CDR2 ANQGSEA. Between the trimmed V and J ends, which lost 8 bases and 1 base, there was a span of 11 bases. The CDR3 region is CSSLRVNYGYTF. DNA of the CDR3: TGCAGCAGTTTAAGGGTTAACTATGGCTACACCTTC.

The chain employs TRBV12-3 or TRBV12-4 and TRBJ1-4; 7 bases map to TRBD1. The CDR3 has 16 amino acids. J lost 8 bases, V lost 7 bases, and 16 bases had no gene match. In nucleotides, the CDR3 is TGTGCCAGCACCGATCACGGGGCAGGGGGAGACGAAAAACTGTTTTTT. It translates to CASTDHGAGGDEKLFF.